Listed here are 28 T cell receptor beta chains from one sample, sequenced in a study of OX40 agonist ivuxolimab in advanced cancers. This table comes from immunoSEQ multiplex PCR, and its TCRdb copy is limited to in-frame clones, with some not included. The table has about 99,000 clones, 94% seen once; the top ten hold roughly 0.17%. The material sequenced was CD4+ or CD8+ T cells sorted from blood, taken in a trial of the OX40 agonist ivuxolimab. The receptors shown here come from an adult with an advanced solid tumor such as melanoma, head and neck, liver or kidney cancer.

CDR3 sequence reads: CASSLKLALPDTQYF. In DNA form, the CDR3 reads TGTGCCAGCAGTTTGAAGCTAGCGTTGCCAGATACGCAGTATTTT. This chain connects TRBV27 to TRBJ2-3, with D tentatively TRBD2 (6 bases). The ends were cut back, 3 bases at V and 4 bases at J, with 14 bases in the middle. The germline V gene has CDR1 MNHEY and CDR2 SMNVEV (reference sequence). The CDR3 is 15 amino acids.

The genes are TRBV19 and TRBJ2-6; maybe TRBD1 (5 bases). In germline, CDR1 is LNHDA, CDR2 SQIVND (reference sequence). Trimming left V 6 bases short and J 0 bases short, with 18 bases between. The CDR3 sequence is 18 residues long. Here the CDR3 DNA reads TGTGCCAGTAGCCCATCAGGTAGACAGAGCTCTGGGGCCAACGTCCTGACTTTC. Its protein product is CASSPSGRQSSGANVLTF.

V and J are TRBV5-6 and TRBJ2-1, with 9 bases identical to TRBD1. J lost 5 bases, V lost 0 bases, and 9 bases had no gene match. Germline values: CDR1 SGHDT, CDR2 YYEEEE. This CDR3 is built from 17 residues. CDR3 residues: CASSLDPGQGIHNEQFF. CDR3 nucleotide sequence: TGTGCCAGCAGCTTGGACCCGGGACAGGGAATCCACAATGAGCAGTTCTTC.

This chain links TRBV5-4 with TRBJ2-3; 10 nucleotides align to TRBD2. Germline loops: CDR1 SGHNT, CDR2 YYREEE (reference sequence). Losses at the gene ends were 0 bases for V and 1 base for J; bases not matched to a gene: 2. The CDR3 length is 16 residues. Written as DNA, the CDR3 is TGTGCCAGCAGCTTGGGTGGGACTAGCGGCACAGATACGCAGTATTTT. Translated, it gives CASSLGGTSGTDTQYF. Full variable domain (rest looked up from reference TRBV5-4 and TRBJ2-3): ETGVTQSPTHLIKTRGQQVTLRCSSQSGHNTVSWYQQALGQGPQFIFQYYREEENGRGNFPPRFSGLQFPNYSSELNVNALELDDSALYLCASSLGGTSGTDTQYFGPGTRLTVL.

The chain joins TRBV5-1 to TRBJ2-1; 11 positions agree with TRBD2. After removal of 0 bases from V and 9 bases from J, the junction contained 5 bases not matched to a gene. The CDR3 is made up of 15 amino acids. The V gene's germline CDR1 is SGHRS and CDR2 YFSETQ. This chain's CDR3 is CASSLGLAGLSEQFF. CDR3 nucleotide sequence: TGCGCCAGCAGCTTGGGACTAGCGGGGTTAAGTGAGCAGTTCTTC.

This CDR3 reads CASSQRTGDTEAFF. The CDR3, as DNA: TGCGCCAGCAGCCAGCGGACAGGGGACACTGAAGCTTTCTTT. V gene TRBV4-3 combines with J gene TRBJ1-1, with 9 bases matching TRBD1. Germline V lookup: CDR1 LGHNA, CDR2 YSLEER. The length of the CDR3 is 14 residues. Unmatched junction bases numbered 2, after V lost 3 bases and J lost 3 bases.

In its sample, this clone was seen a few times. Here the CDR3 DNA reads TGTGCCATCACGCCCGGGACAGGTTCATTAGAGCAGTACTTC. Translated: CAITPGTGSLEQYF. V gene TRBV10-3 combines with J gene TRBJ2-7; 8 bases map to TRBD1. J was trimmed by 7 bases and V by 7 bases; bases with no gene match: 12. Germline V gene data show CDR1 as ENHRY and CDR2 as SYGVKD. The CDR3 is made up of 14 amino acids.

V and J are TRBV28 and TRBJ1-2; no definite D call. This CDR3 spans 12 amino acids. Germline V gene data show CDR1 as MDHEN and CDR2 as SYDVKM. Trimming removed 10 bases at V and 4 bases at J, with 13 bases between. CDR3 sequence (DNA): TGTGCCACTCGGGCCTTCGGCTATGGCTACACCTTC. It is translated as CATRAFGYGYTF.

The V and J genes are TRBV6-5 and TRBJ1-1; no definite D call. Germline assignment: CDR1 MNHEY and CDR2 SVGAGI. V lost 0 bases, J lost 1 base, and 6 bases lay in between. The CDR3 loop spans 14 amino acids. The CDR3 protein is CASSYSQTNTEAFF. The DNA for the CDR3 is TGTGCCAGCAGTTACTCCCAGACGAACACTGAAGCTTTCTTT.

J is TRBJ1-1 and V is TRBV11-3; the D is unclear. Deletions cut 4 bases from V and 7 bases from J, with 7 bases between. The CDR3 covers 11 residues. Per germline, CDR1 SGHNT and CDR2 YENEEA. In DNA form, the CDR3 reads TGTGCCAGCAGCTCTGTGCATGAAGCTTTCTTT. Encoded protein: CASSSVHEAFF.

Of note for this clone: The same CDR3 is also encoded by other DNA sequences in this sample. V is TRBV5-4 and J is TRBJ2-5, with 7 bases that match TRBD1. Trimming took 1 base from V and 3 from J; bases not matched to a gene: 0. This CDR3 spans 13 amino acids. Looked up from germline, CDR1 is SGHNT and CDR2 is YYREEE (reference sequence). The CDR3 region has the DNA TGTGCCAGCAGCTTGACAGGGGAAGAGACCCAGTACTTC. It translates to CASSLTGEETQYF.

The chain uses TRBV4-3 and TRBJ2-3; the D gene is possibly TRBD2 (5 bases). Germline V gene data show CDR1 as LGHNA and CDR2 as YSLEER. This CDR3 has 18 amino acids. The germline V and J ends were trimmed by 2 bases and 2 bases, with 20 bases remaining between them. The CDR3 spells CASSQLSRSGPITDTQYF. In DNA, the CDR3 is TGCGCCAGCAGCCAACTGAGCCGGAGCGGACCGATCACAGATACGCAGTATTTT.

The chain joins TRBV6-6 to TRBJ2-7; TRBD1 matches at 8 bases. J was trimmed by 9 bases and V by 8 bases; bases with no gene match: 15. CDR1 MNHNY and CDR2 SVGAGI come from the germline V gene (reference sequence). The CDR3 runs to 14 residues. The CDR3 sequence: CASRQGQGAIRQYF. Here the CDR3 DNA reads TGTGCCAGCCGACAGGGGCAGGGGGCTATCCGGCAGTACTTC.

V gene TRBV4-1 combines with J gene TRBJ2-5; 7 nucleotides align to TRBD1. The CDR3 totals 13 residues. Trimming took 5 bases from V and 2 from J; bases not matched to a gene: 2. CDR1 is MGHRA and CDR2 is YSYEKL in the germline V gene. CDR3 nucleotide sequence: TGCGCCAGCAGCAGGGGGCCTCAAGAGACCCAGTACTTC. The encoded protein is CASSRGPQETQYF.

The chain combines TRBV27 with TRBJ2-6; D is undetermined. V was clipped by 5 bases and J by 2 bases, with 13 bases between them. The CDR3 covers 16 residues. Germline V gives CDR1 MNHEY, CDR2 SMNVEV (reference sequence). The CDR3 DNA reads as TGTGCCAGCAGTCCACAACAGTCCCCTGGGGCCAACGTCCTGACTTTC. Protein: CASSPQQSPGANVLTF.

The CDR3 loop is CASSDKGLAGVGELFF. CDR3 DNA sequence: TGTGCCAGCAGCGACAAGGGACTAGCGGGGGTCGGGGAGCTGTTTTTT. This chain uses TRBV11-1 with TRBJ2-2; 14 bases map to TRBD2. With V trimmed by 5 bases and J by 7 bases, 6 bases remained unmatched. In germline, CDR1 is SGHAT, CDR2 FQDESV (reference sequence). This CDR3 contains 16 residues. Looking up the rest from reference TRBV11-1 and TRBJ2-2 gives the full variable domain: EAEVAQSPRYKITEKSQAVAFWCDPISGHATLYWYRQILGQGPELLVQFQDESVVDDSQLPKDRFSAERLKGVDSTLKIQPAELGDSAMYLCASSDKGLAGVGELFFGEGSRLTVL.

The CDR3 loop is CAWSVGGAGNQPQHF. CDR3 nucleotide sequence: TGTGCCTGGAGTGTGGGGGGCGCAGGCAATCAGCCCCAGCATTTT. The J gene is TRBJ1-5, the V gene TRBV30, with D possibly being TRBD1 (6 bases). With 0 bases removed from V and 2 bases from J, the gap between germline ends came to 11 bases. Germline CDR1 GTSNPN, CDR2 SVGIG (reference sequence). The CDR3 runs 15 residues.

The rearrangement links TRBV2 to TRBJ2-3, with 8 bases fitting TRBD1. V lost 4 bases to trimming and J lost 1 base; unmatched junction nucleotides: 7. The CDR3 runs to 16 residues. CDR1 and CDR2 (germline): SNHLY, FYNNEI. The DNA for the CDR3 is TGTGCCAGCAGTGGGGCCGGGACAGGACGCACAGATACGCAGTATTTT. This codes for CASSGAGTGRTDTQYF.

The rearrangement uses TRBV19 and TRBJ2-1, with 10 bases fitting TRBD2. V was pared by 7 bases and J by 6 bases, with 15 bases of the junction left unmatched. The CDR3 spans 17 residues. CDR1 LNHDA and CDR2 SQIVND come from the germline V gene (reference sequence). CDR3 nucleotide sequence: TGTGCCAGTAAGCCCCTTCATACTAGCGGGGTGAGCAATGAGCAGTTCTTC. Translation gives CASKPLHTSGVSNEQFF. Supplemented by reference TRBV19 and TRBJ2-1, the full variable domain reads DGGITQSPKYLFRKEGQNVTLSCEQNLNHDAMYWYRQDPGQGLRLIYYSQIVNDFQKGDIAEGYSVSREKKESFPLTVTSAQKNPTAFYLCASKPLHTSGVSNEQFFGPGTRLTVL.

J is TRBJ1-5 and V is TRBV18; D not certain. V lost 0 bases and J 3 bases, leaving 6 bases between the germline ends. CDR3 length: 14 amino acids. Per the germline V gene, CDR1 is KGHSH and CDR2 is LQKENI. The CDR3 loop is CASSPPGPNQPQHF. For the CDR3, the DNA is TGTGCCAGCTCACCACCCGGCCCCAATCAGCCCCAGCATTTT.

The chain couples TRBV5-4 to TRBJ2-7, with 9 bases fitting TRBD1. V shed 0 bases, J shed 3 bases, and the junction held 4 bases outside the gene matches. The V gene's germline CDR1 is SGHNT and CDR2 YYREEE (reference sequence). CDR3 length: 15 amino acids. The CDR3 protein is CASSLGPDRGYEQYF. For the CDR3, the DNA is TGTGCCAGCAGCTTGGGTCCGGACAGGGGCTACGAGCAGTACTTC.

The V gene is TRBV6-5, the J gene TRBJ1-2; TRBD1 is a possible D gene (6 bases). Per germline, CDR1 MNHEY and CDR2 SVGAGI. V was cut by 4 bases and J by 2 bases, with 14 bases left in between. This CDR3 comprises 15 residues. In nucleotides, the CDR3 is TGTGCCAGCAGTTGGACTTCCAGGGGCAACTATGGCTACACCTTC. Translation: CASSWTSRGNYGYTF.

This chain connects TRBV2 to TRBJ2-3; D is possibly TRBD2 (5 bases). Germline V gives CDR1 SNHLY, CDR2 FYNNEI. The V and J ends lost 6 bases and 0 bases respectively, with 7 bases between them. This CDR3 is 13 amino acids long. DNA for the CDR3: TGTGCCAGCAGCTGGACTAGCACAGATACGCAGTATTTT. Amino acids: CASSWTSTDTQYF.

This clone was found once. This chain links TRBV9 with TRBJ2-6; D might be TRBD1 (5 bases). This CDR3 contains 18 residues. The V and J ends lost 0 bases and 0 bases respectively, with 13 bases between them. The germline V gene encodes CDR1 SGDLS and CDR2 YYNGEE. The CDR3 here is CASSVDGAGLSGANVLTF. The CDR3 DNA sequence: TGTGCCAGCAGCGTAGATGGGGCAGGGCTCTCTGGGGCCAACGTCCTGACTTTC.

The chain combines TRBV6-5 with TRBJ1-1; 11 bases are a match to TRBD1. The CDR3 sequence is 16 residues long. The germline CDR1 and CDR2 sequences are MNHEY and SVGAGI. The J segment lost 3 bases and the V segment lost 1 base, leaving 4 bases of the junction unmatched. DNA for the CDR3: TGTGCCAGCAGTTACTGGACAGGGGGCGCGGACACTGAAGCTTTCTTT. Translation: CASSYWTGGADTEAFF.

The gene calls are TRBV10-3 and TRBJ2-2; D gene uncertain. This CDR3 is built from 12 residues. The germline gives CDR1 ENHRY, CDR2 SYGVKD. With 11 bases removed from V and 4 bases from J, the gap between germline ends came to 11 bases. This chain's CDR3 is CAVAYSTGELFF. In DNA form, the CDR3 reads TGTGCCGTTGCCTATTCCACCGGGGAGCTGTTTTTT.

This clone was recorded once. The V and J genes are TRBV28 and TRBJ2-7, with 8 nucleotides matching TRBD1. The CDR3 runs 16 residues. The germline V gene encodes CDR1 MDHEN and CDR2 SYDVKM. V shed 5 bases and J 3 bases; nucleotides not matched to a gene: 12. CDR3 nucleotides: TGTGCCAGCAGTACCGCCGGGACAGGCGGTTTCTACGAGCAGTACTTC. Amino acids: CASSTAGTGGFYEQYF.

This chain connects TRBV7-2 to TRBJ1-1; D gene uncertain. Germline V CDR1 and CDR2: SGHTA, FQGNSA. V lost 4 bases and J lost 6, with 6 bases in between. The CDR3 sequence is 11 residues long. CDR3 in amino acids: CASSSFSEAFF. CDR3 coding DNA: TGTGCCAGCAGCTCTTTTTCTGAAGCTTTCTTT.